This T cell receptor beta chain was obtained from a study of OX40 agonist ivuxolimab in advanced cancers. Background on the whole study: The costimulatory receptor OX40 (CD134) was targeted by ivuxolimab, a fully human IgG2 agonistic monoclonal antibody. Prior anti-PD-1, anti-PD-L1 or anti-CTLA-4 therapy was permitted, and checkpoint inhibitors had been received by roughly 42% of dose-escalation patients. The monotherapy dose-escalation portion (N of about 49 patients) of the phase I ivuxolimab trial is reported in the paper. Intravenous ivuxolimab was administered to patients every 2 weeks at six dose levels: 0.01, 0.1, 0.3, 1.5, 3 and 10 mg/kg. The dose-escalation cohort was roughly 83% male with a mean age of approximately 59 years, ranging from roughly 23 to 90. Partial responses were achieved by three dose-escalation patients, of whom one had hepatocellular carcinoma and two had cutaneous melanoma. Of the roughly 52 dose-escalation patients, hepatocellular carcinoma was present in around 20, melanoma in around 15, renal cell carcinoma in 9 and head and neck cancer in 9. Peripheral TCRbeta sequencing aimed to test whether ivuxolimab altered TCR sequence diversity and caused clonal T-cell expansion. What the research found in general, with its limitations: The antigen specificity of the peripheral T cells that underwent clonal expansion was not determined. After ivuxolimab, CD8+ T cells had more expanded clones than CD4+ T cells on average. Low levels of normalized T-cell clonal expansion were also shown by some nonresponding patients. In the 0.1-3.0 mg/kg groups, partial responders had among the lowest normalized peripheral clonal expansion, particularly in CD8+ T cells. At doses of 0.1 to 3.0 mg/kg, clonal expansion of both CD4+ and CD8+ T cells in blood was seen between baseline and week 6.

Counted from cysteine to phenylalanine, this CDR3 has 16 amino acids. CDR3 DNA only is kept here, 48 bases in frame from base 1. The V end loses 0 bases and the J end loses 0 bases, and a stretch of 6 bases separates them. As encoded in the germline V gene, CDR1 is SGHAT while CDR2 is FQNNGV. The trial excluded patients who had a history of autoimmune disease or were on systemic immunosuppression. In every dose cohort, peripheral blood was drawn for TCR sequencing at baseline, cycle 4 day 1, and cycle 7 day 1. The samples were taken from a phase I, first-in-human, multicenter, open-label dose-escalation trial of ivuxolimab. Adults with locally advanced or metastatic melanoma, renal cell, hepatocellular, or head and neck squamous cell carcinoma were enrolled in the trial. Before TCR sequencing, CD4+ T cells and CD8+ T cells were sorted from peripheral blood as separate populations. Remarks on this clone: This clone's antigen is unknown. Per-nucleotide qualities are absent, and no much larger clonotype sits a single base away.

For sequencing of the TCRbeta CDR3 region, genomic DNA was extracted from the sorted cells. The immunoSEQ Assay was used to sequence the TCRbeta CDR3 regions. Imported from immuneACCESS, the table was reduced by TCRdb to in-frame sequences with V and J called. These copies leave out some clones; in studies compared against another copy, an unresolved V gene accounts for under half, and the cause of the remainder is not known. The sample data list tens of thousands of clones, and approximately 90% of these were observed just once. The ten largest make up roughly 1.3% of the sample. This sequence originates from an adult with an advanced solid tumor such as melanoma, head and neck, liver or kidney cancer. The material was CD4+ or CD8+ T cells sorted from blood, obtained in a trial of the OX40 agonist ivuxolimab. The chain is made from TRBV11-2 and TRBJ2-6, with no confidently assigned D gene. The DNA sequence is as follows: TGTGCCAGCAGCTTAGATCCAGGCTCTGGGGCCAACGTCCTGACTTTC. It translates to CASSLDPGSGANVLTF.